This T cell receptor beta chain comes out of a study of blood T cell repertoires in COVID-19. Produced via immunoSEQ multiplex PCR; TCRdb's table is partial and in-frame only. This sample has some 100,000 clones; almost 90% occur once, and the top ten carry around 5%. The V and J ends lost 1 base and 2 bases respectively, with 6 bases between them. Germline values: CDR1 LNHNV, CDR2 YYDKDF (reference sequence). The CDR3 totals 13 residues. The chain carries TRBV15 and TRBJ2-7; the D is unclear. The source is a human donor in a cohort sampled during active COVID-19. What was sequenced was peripheral blood. Written as DNA, the CDR3 is TGTGCCACCAGCAGAGTCAGGACCTACGAGCAGTACTTC. Its protein is CATSRVRTYEQYF.